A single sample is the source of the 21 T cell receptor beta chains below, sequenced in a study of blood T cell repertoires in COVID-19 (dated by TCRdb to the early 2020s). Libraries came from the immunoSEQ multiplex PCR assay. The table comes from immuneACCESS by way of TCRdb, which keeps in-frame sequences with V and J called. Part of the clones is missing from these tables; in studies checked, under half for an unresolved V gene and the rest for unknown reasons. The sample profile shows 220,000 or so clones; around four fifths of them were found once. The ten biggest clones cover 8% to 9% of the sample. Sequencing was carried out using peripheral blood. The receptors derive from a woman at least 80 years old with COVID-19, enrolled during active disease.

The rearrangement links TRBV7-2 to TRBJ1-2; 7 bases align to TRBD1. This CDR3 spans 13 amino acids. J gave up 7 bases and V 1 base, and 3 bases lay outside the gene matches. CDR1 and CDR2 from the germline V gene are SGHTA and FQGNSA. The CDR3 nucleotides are TGTGCCAGCAGCTTAGGGAGGGGGCTTGGCTACACCTTC. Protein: CASSLGRGLGYTF.

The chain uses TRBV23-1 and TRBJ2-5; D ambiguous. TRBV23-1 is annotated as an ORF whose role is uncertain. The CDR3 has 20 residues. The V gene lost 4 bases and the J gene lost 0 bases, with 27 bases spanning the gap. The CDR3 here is CASSPLYAPYVDFHQETQYF. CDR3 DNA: TGCGCCAGCAGTCCCCTCTACGCCCCCTACGTTGACTTTCACCAAGAGACCCAGTACTTC.

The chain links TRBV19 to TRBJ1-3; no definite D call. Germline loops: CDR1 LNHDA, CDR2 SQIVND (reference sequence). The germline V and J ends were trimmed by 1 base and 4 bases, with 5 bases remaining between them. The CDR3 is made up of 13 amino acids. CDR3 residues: CASSIVSGNTIYF. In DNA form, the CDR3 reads TGTGCCAGTAGTATAGTATCCGGAAACACCATATATTTT.

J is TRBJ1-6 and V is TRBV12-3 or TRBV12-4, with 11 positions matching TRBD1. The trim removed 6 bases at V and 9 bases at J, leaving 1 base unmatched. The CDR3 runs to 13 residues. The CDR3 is CASSGQGASPLHF. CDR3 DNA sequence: TGTGCCAGCAGCGGACAGGGGGCTTCACCCCTCCACTTT.

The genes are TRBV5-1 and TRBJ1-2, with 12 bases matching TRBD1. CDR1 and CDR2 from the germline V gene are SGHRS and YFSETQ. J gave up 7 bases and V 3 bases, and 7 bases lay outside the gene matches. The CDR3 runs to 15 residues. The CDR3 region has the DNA TGCGCCAGCAGCTCCGACCCGGGACAGGGGGCTGGCTACACCTTC. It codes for CASSSDPGQGAGYTF.

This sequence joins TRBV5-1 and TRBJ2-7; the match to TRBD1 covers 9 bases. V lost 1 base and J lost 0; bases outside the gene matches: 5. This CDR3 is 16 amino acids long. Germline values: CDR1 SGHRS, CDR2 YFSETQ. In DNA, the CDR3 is TGCGCCAGCAGCTTGAATTGGGACAGGGTCTCCTACGAGCAGTACTTC. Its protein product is CASSLNWDRVSYEQYF.

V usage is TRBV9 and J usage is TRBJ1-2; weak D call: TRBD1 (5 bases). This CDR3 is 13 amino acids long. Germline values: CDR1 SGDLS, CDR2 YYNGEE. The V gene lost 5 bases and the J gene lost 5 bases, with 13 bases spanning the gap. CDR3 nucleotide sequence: TGTGCCAGCAGTAATGGGGCAGTTTATGGCTACACCTTC. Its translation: CASSNGAVYGYTF.

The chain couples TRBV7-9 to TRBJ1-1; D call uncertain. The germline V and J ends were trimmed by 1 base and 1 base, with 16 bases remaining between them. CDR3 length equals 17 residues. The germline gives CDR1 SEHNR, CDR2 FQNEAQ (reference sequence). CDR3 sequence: CASSLDTREPTNTEAFF. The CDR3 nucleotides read TGTGCCAGCAGCTTAGATACGCGTGAGCCCACGAACACTGAAGCTTTCTTT.

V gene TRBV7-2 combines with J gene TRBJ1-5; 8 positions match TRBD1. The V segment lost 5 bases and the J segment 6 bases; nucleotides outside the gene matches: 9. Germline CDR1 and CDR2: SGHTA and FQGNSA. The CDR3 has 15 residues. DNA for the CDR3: TGTGCCAGCAGCCCGAGGACAGGGAACGTTCAGCCCCAGCATTTT. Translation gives CASSPRTGNVQPQHF.

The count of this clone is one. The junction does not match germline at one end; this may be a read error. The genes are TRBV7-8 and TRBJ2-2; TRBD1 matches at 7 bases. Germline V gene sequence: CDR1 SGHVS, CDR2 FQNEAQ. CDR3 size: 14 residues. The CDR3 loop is CAGRQGVLTGELFF. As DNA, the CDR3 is TGTGCCGGCAGGCAGGGGGTTTTAACCGGGGAGCTGTTTTTT.

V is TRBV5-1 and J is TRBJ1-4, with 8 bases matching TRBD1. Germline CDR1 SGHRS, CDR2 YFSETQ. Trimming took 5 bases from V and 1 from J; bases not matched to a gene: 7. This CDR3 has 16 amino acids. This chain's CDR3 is CASSPTGGGTNEKLFF. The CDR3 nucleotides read TGCGCCAGCAGTCCAACAGGGGGTGGAACTAATGAAAAACTGTTTTTT.

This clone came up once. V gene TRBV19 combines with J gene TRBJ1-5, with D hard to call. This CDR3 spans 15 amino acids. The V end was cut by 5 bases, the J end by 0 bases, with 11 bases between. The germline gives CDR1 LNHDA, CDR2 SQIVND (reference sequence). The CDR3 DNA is TGTGCCAGTAGTCTATCACAGAGTAGCAATCAGCCCCAGCATTTT. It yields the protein CASSLSQSSNQPQHF.

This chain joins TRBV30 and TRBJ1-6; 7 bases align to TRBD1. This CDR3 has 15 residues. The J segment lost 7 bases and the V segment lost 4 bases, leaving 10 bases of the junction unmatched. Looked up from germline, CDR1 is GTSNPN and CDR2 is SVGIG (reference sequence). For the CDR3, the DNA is TGTGCCTGGACCAACCGGGACAGAATAAATTCACCCCTCCACTTT. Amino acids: CAWTNRDRINSPLHF.

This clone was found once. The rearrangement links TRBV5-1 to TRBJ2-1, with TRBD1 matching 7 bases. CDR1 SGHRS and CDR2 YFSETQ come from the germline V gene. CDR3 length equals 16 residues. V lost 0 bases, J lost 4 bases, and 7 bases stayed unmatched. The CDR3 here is CASSLEQGKGYNEQFF. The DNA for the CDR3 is TGCGCCAGCAGCTTGGAACAGGGGAAGGGGTACAATGAGCAGTTCTTC.

In DNA, the CDR3 is TGTGCCAGCAGCCAAGACAGGGGGCCTAATTCACCCCTCCACTTT. This encodes CASSQDRGPNSPLHF. This chain links TRBV14 with TRBJ1-6; TRBD1 agrees at 8 bases. Trimming at V came to 0 bases and at J to 6 bases, leaving 1 base not matched to a gene. CDR1 and CDR2 from the germline V gene are SGHDN and FVKESK. The CDR3 is 15 residues long.

The CDR3 DNA follows: TGTGCCAGTAGTTTCCTGACTAGCAACAATGAGCAGTTCTTC. It is translated as CASSFLTSNNEQFF. The chain has TRBV19 and TRBJ2-1; TRBD2 matches 7 bases. Germline CDR1 reads LNHDA; CDR2 reads SQIVND (reference sequence). The junction had 6 bases not matched to a gene; V was cut back by 5 bases and J by 5 bases. The CDR3 contains 14 residues.

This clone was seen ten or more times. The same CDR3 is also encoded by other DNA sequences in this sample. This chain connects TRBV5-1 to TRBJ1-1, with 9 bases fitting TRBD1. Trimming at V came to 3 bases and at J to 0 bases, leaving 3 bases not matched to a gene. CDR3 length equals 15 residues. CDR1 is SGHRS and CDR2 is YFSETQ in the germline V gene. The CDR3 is CASSSGQGMNTEAFF. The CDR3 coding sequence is TGCGCCAGCAGCTCCGGACAGGGGATGAACACTGAAGCTTTCTTT. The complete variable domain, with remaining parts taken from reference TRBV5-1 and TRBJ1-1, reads KAGVTQTPRYLIKTRGQQVTLSCSPISGHRSVSWYQQTPGQGLQFLFEYFSETQRNKGNFPGRFSGRQFSNSRSEMNVSTLELGDSALYLCASSSGQGMNTEAFFGQGTRLTVV.

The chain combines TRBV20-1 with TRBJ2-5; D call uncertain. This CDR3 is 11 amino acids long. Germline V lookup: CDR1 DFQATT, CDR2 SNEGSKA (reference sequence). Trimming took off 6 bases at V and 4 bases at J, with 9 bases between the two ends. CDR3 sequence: CSARSLETQYF. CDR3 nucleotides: TGCAGTGCCAGGTCACTAGAGACCCAGTACTTC.

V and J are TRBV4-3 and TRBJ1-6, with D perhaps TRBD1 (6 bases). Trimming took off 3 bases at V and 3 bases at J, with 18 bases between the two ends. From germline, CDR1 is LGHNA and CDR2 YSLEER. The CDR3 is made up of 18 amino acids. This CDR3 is CASSQELVGQHYNSPLHF. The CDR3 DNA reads TGCGCCAGCAGCCAGGAACTCGTTGGACAGCACTATAATTCACCCCTCCACTTT.

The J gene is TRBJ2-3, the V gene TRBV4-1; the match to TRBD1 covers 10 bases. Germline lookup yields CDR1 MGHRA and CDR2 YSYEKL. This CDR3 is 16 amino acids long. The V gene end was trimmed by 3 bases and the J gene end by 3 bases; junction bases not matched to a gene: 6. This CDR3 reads CASSQTGTGVTDTQYF. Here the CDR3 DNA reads TGCGCCAGCAGCCAGACCGGGACAGGGGTTACAGATACGCAGTATTTT.

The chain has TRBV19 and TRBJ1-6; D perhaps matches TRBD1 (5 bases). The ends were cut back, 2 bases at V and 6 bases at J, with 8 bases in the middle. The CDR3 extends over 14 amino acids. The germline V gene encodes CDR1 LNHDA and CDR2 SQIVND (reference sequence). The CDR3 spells CASSITGTNSPLHF. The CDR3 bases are TGTGCCAGTAGTATAACAGGCACTAATTCACCCCTCCACTTT.